These 20 T cell receptor beta chains share one sample of origin, sequenced in a study of shared clonotypes between healthy human individuals. Assay: immunoSEQ multiplex PCR; the TCRdb copy retains only in-frame clones and omits some. The sample yields millions of clones, approximately 95% seen once. The material sequenced was naive CD4+ T cells from PBMCs. Subset reported: CD45RA+ positively selected. The receptors derive from a man aged 18 to 30 in good health. Some clones in this sample may be carry-over from other donors' samples.

The V call is TRBV5-8, the J call TRBJ2-4; D is ambiguous. From germline, CDR1 is SGHTS and CDR2 YDEGEE. The CDR3 contains 13 residues. Trimming cost V 8 bases and J 0 bases, with 9 bases left between them. The CDR3 bases are TGTGCCAGTACTCAGCTAGCCAAAAACATTCAGTACTTC. The encoded protein is CASTQLAKNIQYF.

This clone appeared once. The rearrangement uses TRBV7-3 and TRBJ2-6, with 10 nucleotides matching TRBD1. The J segment lost 0 bases and the V segment lost 4 bases, leaving 6 bases of the junction unmatched. This CDR3 is 18 amino acids long. Per germline, CDR1 SGHTA and CDR2 FQGTGA. CDR3 DNA sequence: TGTGCCAGCAGCTCACCGGGACAGGGGTTCTCTGGGGCCAACGTCCTGACTTTC. This gives the protein CASSSPGQGFSGANVLTF.

This clone was observed once. The V call is TRBV18, the J call TRBJ2-7, with D tentatively TRBD1 (5 bases). Trimming cost V 4 bases and J 5 bases, with 15 bases left between them. This CDR3 region has 14 residues. Looked up from germline, CDR1 is KGHSH and CDR2 is LQKENI. The CDR3 here is CASSLQGTADEQYF. As DNA, the CDR3 is TGTGCCAGCTCACTCCAGGGTACCGCGGACGAGCAGTACTTC.

The chain links TRBV10-1 to TRBJ2-5; TRBD2 aligns across 8 bases. This CDR3 is built from 16 residues. The germline gives CDR1 WNHNN, CDR2 SYGVQD (reference sequence). V trimming: 4 bases; J trimming: 1 base; junction bases outside the gene matches: 8. The CDR3 here is CASSAGSGTSQETQYF. CDR3 nucleotide sequence: TGCGCCAGCAGTGCGGGATCCGGGACTAGCCAAGAGACCCAGTACTTC.

This chain joins TRBV7-9 and TRBJ1-1; 7 nucleotides agree with TRBD1. CDR1 SEHNR and CDR2 FQNEAQ come from the germline V gene (reference sequence). V trimming: 5 bases; J trimming: 4 bases; junction bases outside the gene matches: 7. CDR3 length: 14 residues. DNA of the CDR3: TGTGCCAGCAGCCCCCGACAGGGCCCCACTGAAGCTTTCTTT. This translates into CASSPRQGPTEAFF.

This clone was picked up one time. Other DNA sequences from this sample encode an identical CDR3 as well. The V call is TRBV5-1, the J call TRBJ1-5, with TRBD1 as a possible D gene (6 bases). The CDR3 is 14 amino acids. V lost 0 bases and J 6 bases, leaving 10 bases between the germline ends. Germline V gene sequence: CDR1 SGHRS, CDR2 YFSETQ. As DNA, the CDR3 is TGCGCCAGCAGCTTGGAGGGGGGCCGTCAGCCCCAGCATTTT. Residues: CASSLEGGRQPQHF.

J is TRBJ2-1 and V is TRBV7-2, with D tentatively TRBD2 (6 bases). The V end lost 1 base, the J end lost 0 bases, and 10 bases lay between the germline ends. The CDR3 totals 16 residues. Looked up from germline, CDR1 is SGHTA and CDR2 is FQGNSA. The CDR3 DNA follows: TGTGCCAGCAGCTTAGTTTGGGACTCCTCCTACAATGAGCAGTTCTTC. This translates into CASSLVWDSSYNEQFF.

The chain uses TRBV27 and TRBJ1-5; TRBD1 aligns across 9 bases. With 2 bases clipped from V and 7 bases from J, the junction kept 15 bases outside the gene matches. The CDR3 spans 18 residues. The germline gives CDR1 MNHEY, CDR2 SMNVEV (reference sequence). In DNA form, the CDR3 reads TGTGCCAGCAGTTTAGCGGGGACAGGGAGGGGCTTGTGGCAGCCCCAGCATTTT. The encoded protein is CASSLAGTGRGLWQPQHF.

This clone was seen once. The chain has TRBV2 and TRBJ2-7; D is perhaps TRBD1 or TRBD2 (6 bases each). This CDR3 is built from 12 residues. Trimming removed 7 bases from V and 2 bases from J, with 9 bases in between. Germline CDR1 and CDR2: SNHLY and FYNNEI. CDR3 sequence: CASKGEAYEQYF. CDR3 sequence (DNA): TGTGCCAGCAAGGGGGAGGCCTACGAGCAGTACTTC.

The chain carries TRBV7-8 and TRBJ2-1; TRBD2 agrees at 9 bases. The V and J ends lost 5 bases and 3 bases, in that order; junction bases with no gene match: 11. The V gene's germline CDR1 is SGHVS and CDR2 FQNEAQ. This CDR3 has 17 amino acids. The CDR3: CASSLGAGGLGYNEQFF. The CDR3 DNA follows: TGTGCCAGCAGCCTGGGGGCGGGAGGGCTAGGCTACAATGAGCAGTTCTTC. Complete variable domain (other parts from reference TRBV7-8 and TRBJ2-1): GAGVSQSPRYKVAKRGQDVALRCDPISGHVSLFWYQQALGQGPEFLTYFQNEAQLDKSGLPSDRFFAERPEGSVSTLKIQRTQQEDSAVYLCASSLGAGGLGYNEQFFGPGTRLTVL.

The CDR3 reads CATSPQSGSYNEQFF. In DNA form, the CDR3 reads TGTGCCACCAGCCCCCAGAGCGGGTCCTACAATGAGCAGTTCTTC. The genes are TRBV15 and TRBJ2-1, with a weak D call TRBD2 (6 bases). The germline V and J ends were trimmed by 5 bases and 1 base, with 12 bases remaining between them. Germline values: CDR1 LNHNV, CDR2 YYDKDF (reference sequence). The CDR3 consists of 15 residues.

A note on this clone: Within the sample, other DNA sequences also encode this same CDR3. The chain is built from TRBV4-1 and TRBJ2-3; weak D call: TRBD2 (5 bases). V was pared by 0 bases and J by 0 bases, with 10 bases between. This CDR3 has 16 residues. The germline CDR1 and CDR2 sequences are MGHRA and YSYEKL. The CDR3 coding sequence is TGCGCCAGCAGCCAAGAGGGAGCACCTAGCACAGATACGCAGTATTTT. Its translation: CASSQEGAPSTDTQYF.

Concerning this clone: Germline and junction disagree at one end, which may indicate a read error. This chain links TRBV5-1 with TRBJ2-7; perhaps TRBD1 as D (6 bases). CDR1 is SGHRS and CDR2 is YFSETQ in the germline V gene. The CDR3 consists of 14 residues. CDR3 nucleotides: TGCGCCAGCAACTTGGGGGCCACCATCTACGAGCAGTACTTC. It codes for CASNLGATIYEQYF.

This chain links TRBV7-6 with TRBJ2-7, with D possibly matching TRBD2 (5 bases). Germline V CDR1 and CDR2: SGHVS, FNYEAQ. CDR3 length equals 19 residues. Trimming cost V 4 bases and J 3 bases, with 28 bases left between them. For the CDR3, the DNA is TGTGCCAGCAGCTCACATTATAGGACCAGAGGAGGAGGAGGCTACGAGCAGTACTTC. Its translation: CASSSHYRTRGGGGYEQYF.

Of note for this clone: This may arise from a read error, as a much more abundant clone is one base away. Additional DNA sequences in this sample encode the identical CDR3. J is TRBJ2-5 and V is TRBV6-6; D gene unclear. Trimming took off 4 bases at V and 1 base at J, with 1 base between the two ends. Germline V gene lookup returns CDR1 MNHNY and CDR2 SVGAGI (reference sequence). The CDR3 consists of 11 residues. The CDR3 DNA follows: TGTGCCAGCAGTTCCCAAGAGACCCAGTACTTC. Its translation: CASSSQETQYF.

This chain connects TRBV11-2 to TRBJ2-1; 10 bases line up with TRBD2. J was trimmed by 2 bases and V by 0 bases; bases with no gene match: 4. The CDR3 consists of 17 residues. Germline V gives CDR1 SGHAT, CDR2 FQNNGV. In DNA, the CDR3 is TGTGCCAGCAGCTTAGATGTAGCGGGAGGTACCTACAATGAGCAGTTCTTC. Translated: CASSLDVAGGTYNEQFF.

This chain connects TRBV18 to TRBJ2-3; D is unresolved. Germline CDR1 and CDR2: KGHSH and LQKENI. The CDR3 runs to 13 residues. Trimming took 3 bases from V and 4 from J, leaving 8 bases between them. The CDR3, as DNA: TGTGCCAGCTCACCCGGTCCGTCAGATACGCAGTATTTT. It yields the protein CASSPGPSDTQYF.

Of note for this clone: Germline is not matched at one junction end, which may reflect a read error. Other DNA sequences in the sample encode the same CDR3. The chain combines TRBV7-9 with TRBJ2-2; possible D gene TRBD2, 7 bases. This CDR3 region has 17 residues. The V gene's germline CDR1 is SEHNR and CDR2 FQNEAQ (reference sequence). For the CDR3, the DNA is TGTGCCAGCGCCCCCGGGGCGGGAGCATTGGGGGCCGGAGAGCTGTTTTTT. Translation: CASAPGAGALGAGELFF.

The chain employs TRBV11-3 and TRBJ2-7; a weak D match, TRBD2 (6 bases). The CDR3 sequence is 14 residues long. Per the germline V gene, CDR1 is SGHNT and CDR2 is YENEEA. V was clipped by 2 bases and J by 7 bases, with 15 bases between them. The CDR3 DNA is TGTGCCAGCAGCTTAAGGGGACTGGAGAGGGAGCAGTACTTC. As protein: CASSLRGLEREQYF.

As to this clone: A read error may account for a junction end that differs from germline. This chain joins TRBV23-1 and TRBJ2-7, with a possible D match to TRBD2 (5 bases). TRBV23-1 is an ORF, with its function uncertain. This CDR3 has 12 amino acids. The DNA of the CDR3 is TGCGCCAGCAGTCCGCGGAGGCCCGTGGGCAACTTC. Translated: CASSPRRPVGNF.